Listed below are T cell receptor beta chains from one sample, sequenced in a study of blood T cell repertoires in COVID-19. The data were produced by immunoSEQ multiplex PCR, yet TCRdb's version contains in-frame clones alone and is incomplete. The sample includes 70,000 to 80,000 clones, 80% seen only once; the top ten take approximately 12%. What was sequenced was peripheral blood. The receptors shown here come from a human donor in a cohort sampled during active COVID-19. Each CDR3 is given with its conserved first and last residue. D genes are given only for firm matches. Not every row has a clone size; where given, it reads once, few, many or a size class.

size	J	D	V	length	DNA	CDR3
once	TRBJ2-5	TRBD2	TRBV11-2	15	TGTGCCAGCAGCTCCCTAGCGGGAGGGAAAGAGACCCAGTACTTC	CASSSLAGGKETQYF
NA	TRBJ2-3	NA	TRBV7-2	14	TGTGCCAGCAGCCCTCCGAGCATCACAGATACGCAGTATTTT	CASSPPSITDTQYF
NA	TRBJ1-1	TRBD1	TRBV19	13	TGTGCCAGTAGGGGACAGGGTAGGTCTGAAGCTTTCTTT	CASRGQGRSEAFF
NA	TRBJ2-3	NA	TRBV4-2	14	TGTGCCAGCAGCCAAGGCGGGTTCACAGATACGCAGTATTTT	CASSQGGFTDTQYF
NA	TRBJ2-3	TRBD2	TRBV6-5	14	TGTGCCAGCAGTTACGCGGGAGAAACAGATACGCAGTATTTT	CASSYAGETDTQYF
NA	TRBJ2-3	NA	TRBV5-4	16	TGTGCCAGCAGCTGGAACCGTGGGACTTCCACAGATACGCAGTATTTT	CASSWNRGTSTDTQYF
few	TRBJ2-1	TRBD2	TRBV19	15	TGTGCCAGTAGTGTGGGACTAGCGGTCTACAATGAGCAGTTCTTC	CASSVGLAVYNEQFF
NA	TRBJ2-7	NA	TRBV19	15	TGTGCCAGTAGTATGTTTAGGACAGAAACCTACGAGCAGTACTTC	CASSMFRTETYEQYF
few	TRBJ1-6	NA	TRBV6-2/TRBV6-3	14	TGTGCCAGCAGTCTCCAGACAGTCCGTTCACCCCTCCACTTT	CASSLQTVRSPLHF
NA	TRBJ2-5	NA	TRBV5-6	16	TGTGCCAGCAGCTCGTTCATTGGGGGCCGGGAAGAGACCCAGTACTTC	CASSSFIGGREETQYF
NA	TRBJ1-1	NA	TRBV30	14	TGTGCCTGGAAAACGACAGCAATGAACACTGAAGCTTTCTTT	CAWKTTAMNTEAFF
NA	TRBJ1-1	NA	TRBV7-2	14	TGTGCCAGCAGCTTTGGGCAGCCGAACACTGAAGCTTTCTTT	CASSFGQPNTEAFF
NA	TRBJ1-4	NA	TRBV5-4	14	TGTGCCAGCAGCCTAGGGACAAGGGGTGAAAAACTGTTTTTT	CASSLGTRGEKLFF
NA	TRBJ2-1	TRBD1	TRBV7-8	15	TGTGCCAGCAGCTATCGGACAGGGGAGGGTAATGAGCAGTTCTTC	CASSYRTGEGNEQFF
NA	TRBJ2-3	NA	TRBV5-8	16	TGTGCCAGCAGCCAGGAAAGGAGGACTAGCACAGATACGCAGTATTTT	CASSQERRTSTDTQYF
NA	TRBJ1-1	NA	TRBV29-1	13	TGCAGCGCCGGACGAGACAGAAACACTGAAGCTTTCTTT	CSAGRDRNTEAFF